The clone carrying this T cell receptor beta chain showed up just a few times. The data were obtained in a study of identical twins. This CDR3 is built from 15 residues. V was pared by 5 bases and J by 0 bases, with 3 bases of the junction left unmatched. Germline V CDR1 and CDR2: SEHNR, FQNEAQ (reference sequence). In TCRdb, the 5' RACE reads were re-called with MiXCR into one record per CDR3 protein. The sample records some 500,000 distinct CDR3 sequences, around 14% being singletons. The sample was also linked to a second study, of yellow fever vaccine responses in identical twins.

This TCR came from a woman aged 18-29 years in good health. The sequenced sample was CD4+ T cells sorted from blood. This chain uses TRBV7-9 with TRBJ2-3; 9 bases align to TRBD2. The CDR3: CASSMTSGSTDTQYF. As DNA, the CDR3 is TGTGCCAGCAGCATGACTAGCGGAAGCACAGATACGCAGTATTTT.